Below, 28 T cell receptor beta chains from the same sample are listed, as sequenced in a study of response to subunit inactivated influenza vaccine. TCRdb fed the RT-PCR reads into MiXCR, producing one record per CDR3 protein. The sample includes more than 400,000 distinct CDR3 sequences, about 7.2% seen only once; the top ten take over 10%. The starting material was PBMCs from blood, obtained less than 30 months after vaccination. The receptor set was obtained from a man between 50 and 69 years old who received an inactivated influenza vaccine.

This clonotype was detected a few times. The chain's CDR3 is CASSLGSASGTQYF. As DNA, the CDR3 is TGTGCCAGCAGCTTAGGTTCGGCCTCCGGGACCCAGTACTTC. The chain links TRBV7-2 to TRBJ2-5; D gene unclear. The germline V and J ends were trimmed by 1 base and 7 bases, with 13 bases remaining between them. This CDR3 contains 14 residues. The germline V gene has CDR1 SGHTA and CDR2 FQGNSA.

The chain combines TRBV7-9 with TRBJ2-2; D remains unclear. CDR1 SEHNR and CDR2 FQNEAQ come from the germline V gene (reference sequence). CDR3 length: 14 amino acids. The V end lost 1 base, the J end lost 6 bases, and 9 bases lay between the germline ends. The CDR3 DNA reads TGTGCCAGCAGCTTAGGTCCTGGTGCCGGGGAGCTGTTTTTT. Its protein is CASSLGPGAGELFF.

This clonotype occurred a few times. The rearrangement links TRBV4-3 to TRBJ1-4; perhaps TRBD1 as D (5 bases). The CDR3 consists of 18 residues. The germline V gene encodes CDR1 LGHNA and CDR2 YSLEER. The V gene lost 2 bases and the J gene lost 0 bases, with 16 bases spanning the gap. The CDR3 loop reads CASSQTLGGLATNEKLFF. The CDR3 nucleotides are TGCGCCAGCAGCCAAACTTTGGGGGGGTTGGCAACTAATGAAAAACTGTTTTTT.

A word on this clonotype: Possible read error: a much larger clone is one base away. The DNA of the CDR3 is TGTGCCACCAGTGATTCCCCGACAGGGGTAGGTGGCTACACCTTC. Translation: CATSDSPTGVGGYTF. The chain recombines TRBV24-1 with TRBJ1-2, with 8 bases fitting TRBD1. J lost 7 bases, V lost 2 bases, and 8 bases had no gene match. This CDR3 has 15 residues. Germline CDR1 KGHDR, CDR2 SFDVKD.

This clonotype was detected a few times. CDR3 sequence (DNA): TGCAGCGCTGCGGGAACGGGGACAGGAATAAAGGGAGAAAATTACAATGAGCAGTTCTTC. Translation: CSAAGTGTGIKGENYNEQFF. This chain connects TRBV29-1 to TRBJ2-1, with 8 bases fitting TRBD1. Germline lookup yields CDR1 SQVTM and CDR2 ANQGSEA. V trimming: 7 bases; J trimming: 4 bases; junction bases outside the gene matches: 27. This CDR3 is 20 amino acids long.

This clonotype was seen a few times. CDR3 loop: CASSLISGDLNEQFF. Here the CDR3 DNA reads TGCGCCAGCAGCTTGATTAGCGGGGATCTAAATGAGCAGTTCTTC. The V and J genes are TRBV5-1 and TRBJ2-1; 8 bases are a match to TRBD2. Trimming at V came to 1 base and at J to 7 bases, leaving 7 bases not matched to a gene. The CDR3 consists of 15 residues. Germline V gene data show CDR1 as SGHRS and CDR2 as YFSETQ. Supplemented by reference TRBV5-1 and TRBJ2-1, the full variable domain reads KAGVTQTPRYLIKTRGQQVTLSCSPISGHRSVSWYQQTPGQGLQFLFEYFSETQRNKGNFPGRFSGRQFSNSRSEMNVSTLELGDSALYLCASSLISGDLNEQFFGPGTRLTVL.

With respect to this clonotype: This sequence may be a read error, since a much larger clone differs from it by one base. The genes are TRBV10-1 and TRBJ2-2; D is unresolved. This CDR3 has 15 residues. V lost 2 bases to trimming and J lost 7 bases, with 14 bases between them. Germline V lookup: CDR1 WNHNN, CDR2 SYGVQD (reference sequence). The CDR3 nucleotides read TGCGCCAGCAGTGAGAGACTGGGGATGATCGGGGAGCTGTTTTTT. Its translation: CASSERLGMIGELFF.

The chain joins TRBV10-3 to TRBJ2-6; 14 positions match TRBD2. J was trimmed by 2 bases and V by 1 base; bases with no gene match: 7. Looked up from germline, CDR1 is ENHRY and CDR2 is SYGVKD. The CDR3 consists of 20 residues. The CDR3 sequence: CAISEFTGTSGSPGANVLTF. CDR3 sequence (DNA): TGTGCCATCAGTGAGTTTACCGGGACTAGCGGGAGCCCTGGGGCCAACGTCCTGACTTTC.

In its sample, this clonotype was seen many times. This rearrangement joins TRBV27 to TRBJ2-7, with D unresolved. CDR3 length: 14 residues. V lost 6 bases to trimming and J lost 0 bases, with 12 bases between them. The germline gives CDR1 MNHEY, CDR2 SMNVEV (reference sequence). The CDR3 DNA sequence: TGTGCCAGCAGAAAACTACAGAGCTCCTACGAGCAGTACTTC. It is translated as CASRKLQSSYEQYF.

This clonotype was counted between two and nine times. CDR3 residues: CASSLLAGGYREQFF. DNA for the CDR3: TGTGCCAGCAGCTTGCTAGCGGGAGGGTATCGAGAGCAGTTCTTC. The rearrangement uses TRBV5-5 and TRBJ2-1; 12 nucleotides match TRBD2. V dropped 1 base and J dropped 10; count of bases not matched to a gene: 6. The CDR3 totals 15 residues. Germline lookup yields CDR1 SGHKS and CDR2 YYEKEE (reference sequence).

The V gene is TRBV3-1, the J gene TRBJ1-1, with TRBD1 as a possible D gene (5 bases). Trimming pared 4 bases from V and 5 bases from J, leaving 14 bases between. Germline lookup yields CDR1 LGHDT and CDR2 YNNKEL (reference sequence). The CDR3 runs to 14 residues. The CDR3 sequence: CASSRSGVGTEAFF. The CDR3 coding sequence is TGTGCCAGCAGCCGCTCGGGGGTGGGAACTGAAGCTTTCTTT.

This clonotype was counted many times. The chain is built from TRBV29-1 and TRBJ2-2; D is unclear. The CDR3 consists of 13 residues. From germline, CDR1 is SQVTM and CDR2 ANQGSEA. The V end was cut by 2 bases, the J end by 4 bases, with 8 bases between. In DNA, the CDR3 is TGCAGCGTTGAAATGGCGAGCACCGGGGAGCTGTTTTTT. It codes for CSVEMASTGELFF.

This clonotype was found a few times. The chain is built from TRBV2 and TRBJ2-7, with D uncertain. CDR3 size: 12 residues. CDR1 is SNHLY and CDR2 is FYNNEI in the germline V gene. V lost 5 bases and J lost 2, with 7 bases in between. Written as DNA, the CDR3 is TGTGCCAGCAGTTTCGAGCCCTACGAGCAGTACTTC. Protein: CASSFEPYEQYF. Variable domain in full (rest from reference TRBV2 and TRBJ2-7): EPEVTQTPSHQVTQMGQEVILRCVPISNHLYFYWYRQILGQKVEFLVSFYNNEISEKSEIFDDQFSVERPDGSNFTLKIRSTKLEDSAMYFCASSFEPYEQYFGPGTRLTVT.

CDR3 sequence reads: CASSEFRALYNEQFF. The CDR3 bases are TGTGCCAGCAGTGAATTCAGGGCCCTCTACAATGAGCAGTTCTTC. The V call is TRBV2, the J call TRBJ2-1; D is possibly TRBD1 (5 bases). This CDR3 spans 15 amino acids. Trimming took off 2 bases at V and 3 bases at J, with 11 bases between the two ends. Per the germline V gene, CDR1 is SNHLY and CDR2 is FYNNEI.

In the case of this clonotype: A much more abundant neighbour one base away suggests this may be a read error. The chain recombines TRBV28 with TRBJ2-3; the D is unclear. Germline V gene lookup returns CDR1 MDHEN and CDR2 SYDVKM. The length of the CDR3 is 12 residues. V lost 11 bases to trimming and J lost 10 bases, with 19 bases between them. The CDR3 DNA reads TGTGCCGGTTGGATCTCCGACTCCCCGCAGTATTTT. Translation: CAGWISDSPQYF. Complete variable domain (other parts from reference TRBV28 and TRBJ2-3): DVKVTQSSRYLVKRTGEKVFLECVQDMDHENMFWYRQDPGLGLRLIYFSYDVKMKEKGDIPEGYSVSREKKERFSLILESASTNQTSMYLCAGWISDSPQYFGPGTRLTVL.

V usage is TRBV4-3 and J usage is TRBJ2-1; D ambiguous. Germline CDR1 LGHNA, CDR2 YSLEER. This CDR3 comprises 16 residues. Trimming removed 4 bases at V and 0 bases at J, with 13 bases between. The CDR3 nucleotides are TGCGCCAGCAGCCGATTTGGGAAAAGCTCCTACAATGAGCAGTTCTTC. The encoded protein is CASSRFGKSSYNEQFF.

The chain is built from TRBV20-1 and TRBJ2-1; D gene uncertain. This CDR3 spans 10 amino acids. Germline lookup yields CDR1 DFQATT and CDR2 SNEGSKA (reference sequence). The germline V and J ends were trimmed by 3 bases and 7 bases, with 4 bases remaining between them. DNA of the CDR3: TGCAGTGCTAGGTCGAATGAGCAGTTCTTC. Its protein product is CSARSNEQFF.

This clonotype occurred a few times. The V gene is TRBV4-1, the J gene TRBJ1-1, with 7 positions matching TRBD1. CDR1 and CDR2 (germline): MGHRA, YSYEKL. This CDR3 has 15 amino acids. The V segment lost 4 bases and the J segment 6 bases; nucleotides outside the gene matches: 11. DNA for the CDR3: TGCGCCAGCAGCCTCCGGGACAGCGGACCCCCTGAAGCTTTCTTT. Its protein is CASSLRDSGPPEAFF.

The genes are TRBV4-3 and TRBJ2-1; no definite D call. The CDR3 has 14 residues. Trimming removed 0 bases at V and 6 bases at J, with 9 bases between. Germline CDR1 LGHNA, CDR2 YSLEER. The CDR3 DNA is TGCGCCAGCAGCCAAGAGATTCGCCTCAATGAGCAGTTCTTC. This translates into CASSQEIRLNEQFF.

The chain employs TRBV27 and TRBJ1-2, with 8 bases aligning to TRBD1. This CDR3 is 16 amino acids long. Germline CDR1 MNHEY, CDR2 SMNVEV (reference sequence). V gave up 3 bases and J gave up 8 bases; unmatched junction bases: 14. CDR3 DNA: TGTGCCAGCAGTTTTTCGCAGGGGGCAAGGGTGGGAGGCTACACCTTC. Its translation is CASSFSQGARVGGYTF.

The chain combines TRBV5-1 with TRBJ2-3, with TRBD2 as a possible D gene (6 bases). In germline, CDR1 is SGHRS, CDR2 YFSETQ. Trimming took off 1 base at V and 4 bases at J, with 13 bases between the two ends. The CDR3 has 15 residues. CDR3: CASSLSTSFADTQYF. The CDR3 DNA reads TGCGCCAGCAGCTTGAGCACTAGCTTTGCAGATACGCAGTATTTT.

In its sample, this clonotype was seen a few times. The rearrangement uses TRBV7-2 and TRBJ2-4; D not certain. In germline, CDR1 is SGHTA, CDR2 FQGNSA. CDR3 length: 16 amino acids. The V end lost 0 bases, the J end lost 2 bases, and 11 bases lay between the germline ends. In nucleotides, the CDR3 is TGTGCCAGCAGCTTAGCCAGTCCCTCTACCAAAAACATTCAGTACTTC. This encodes CASSLASPSTKNIQYF.

This clonotype was detected many times. The chain links TRBV11-2 to TRBJ2-3, with 9 bases aligning to TRBD2. Germline trimming cut 4 bases from V and 3 bases from J; bases unmatched to any gene: 23. This CDR3 has 21 amino acids. Germline V gene sequence: CDR1 SGHAT, CDR2 FQNNGV. The CDR3 sequence is CASSYRPGRRVLAGVTDTQYF. Here the CDR3 DNA reads TGTGCCAGCAGCTACCGCCCGGGACGGCGTGTTTTAGCGGGAGTGACAGATACGCAGTATTTT. Combining the CDR3 with reference TRBV11-2 and TRBJ2-3 gives the whole variable domain EAGVAQSPRYKIIEKRQSVAFWCNPISGHATLYWYQQILGQGPKLLIQFQNNGVVDDSQLPKDRFSAERLKGVDSTLKIQPAKLEDSAVYLCASSYRPGRRVLAGVTDTQYFGPGTRLTVL.

This clonotype was seen only a few times. The chain has TRBV4-3 and TRBJ2-1, with D perhaps matching TRBD1 (7 bases). V was clipped by 0 bases and J by 5 bases, with 17 bases between them. Germline CDR1 LGHNA, CDR2 YSLEER. This CDR3 is 17 amino acids long. CDR3 bases: TGCGCCAGCAGCCAAGAGGTTGGCCAGGGGGGAAACAATGAGCAGTTCTTC. Translated, it gives CASSQEVGQGGNNEQFF.

The chain employs TRBV28 and TRBJ2-1; 11 nucleotides line up with TRBD2. The CDR3 length is 17 residues. J lost 2 bases, V lost 4 bases, and 7 bases had no gene match. Germline CDR1 reads MDHEN; CDR2 reads SYDVKM. CDR3 nucleotide sequence: TGTGCCAGCAGTTCCACCCGTAGCGGGAGGGCCTACAATGAGCAGTTCTTC. Its protein is CASSSTRSGRAYNEQFF.

The sample holds many counts of this clonotype. The V and J genes are TRBV5-6 and TRBJ2-2, with D tentatively TRBD1 (6 bases). Per germline, CDR1 SGHDT and CDR2 YYEEEE. Trimming took 7 bases from V and 0 from J, leaving 13 bases between them. This CDR3 has 15 residues. The CDR3 DNA follows: TGTGCCAGCTCCCGGGGACAAACGAACACCGGGGAGCTGTTTTTT. This codes for CASSRGQTNTGELFF.

This clonotype was seen more than once but under ten times. J is TRBJ2-7 and V is TRBV6-5; 7 bases line up with TRBD2. The CDR3 length is 14 residues. Looked up from germline, CDR1 is MNHEY and CDR2 is SVGAGI. V shed 2 bases, J shed 2 bases, and the junction held 3 bases outside the gene matches. The CDR3 here is CASSYGGDPYEQYF. The CDR3 nucleotides are TGTGCCAGCAGTTACGGGGGGGATCCCTACGAGCAGTACTTC.

The table lists this clonotype with a few counts. V gene TRBV20-1 combines with J gene TRBJ1-5, with 7 positions matching TRBD1. CDR3 length equals 14 residues. Trimming took 2 bases from V and 3 from J; bases not matched to a gene: 4. CDR1 is DFQATT and CDR2 is SNEGSKA in the germline V gene (reference sequence). CDR3 loop: CSARRGQNNQPQHF. DNA for the CDR3: TGCAGTGCTAGACGGGGACAGAACAATCAGCCCCAGCATTTT.